Sequencing of this T cell receptor (beta chain) was carried out in a study of identical twins. Template switching added a universal primer site, and cDNA bore unique molecular identifiers. From the 5' RACE reads, TCRdb called clonotypes with MiXCR, one entry per CDR3 protein. This sample has around 670,000 distinct CDR3 sequences; around 6.1% occur once, and the top ten carry approximately 1.6%. The table lists this clonotype with a few counts. CDR1 and CDR2 (germline): ENHRY, SYGVKD. Trimming removed 10 bases from V and 3 bases from J, with 15 bases in between. The CDR3 totals 13 residues. The donors were all healthy and Caucasian.

The clonotype was recovered from a man aged 18 to 29 in good health. Sample: naive T cells sorted from blood. This chain joins TRBV10-3 and TRBJ1-2; D remains ambiguous. The DNA for the CDR3 is TGTGCCACCCTCAAGCGTAGTGACTATGGCTACACCTTC. Its translation is CATLKRSDYGYTF.